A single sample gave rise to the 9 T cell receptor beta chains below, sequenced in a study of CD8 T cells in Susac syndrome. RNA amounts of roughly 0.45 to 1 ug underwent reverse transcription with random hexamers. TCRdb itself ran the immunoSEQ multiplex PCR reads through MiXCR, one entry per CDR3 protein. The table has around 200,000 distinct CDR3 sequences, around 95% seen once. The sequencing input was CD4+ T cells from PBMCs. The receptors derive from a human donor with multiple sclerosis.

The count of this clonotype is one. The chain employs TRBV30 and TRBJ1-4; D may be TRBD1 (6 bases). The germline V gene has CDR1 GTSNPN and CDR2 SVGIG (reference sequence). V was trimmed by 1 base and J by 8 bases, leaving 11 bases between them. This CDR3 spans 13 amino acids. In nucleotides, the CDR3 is TGTGCCTGGAGTGCGGGGGGCAGGGAAAAACTGTTTTTT. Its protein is CAWSAGGREKLFF.

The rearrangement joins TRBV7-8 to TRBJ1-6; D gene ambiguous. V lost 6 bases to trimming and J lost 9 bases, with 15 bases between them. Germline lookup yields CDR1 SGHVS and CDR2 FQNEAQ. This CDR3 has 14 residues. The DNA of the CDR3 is TGTGCCAGCAGAGTGTTCGGGGTGGCTTCACCCCTCCACTTT. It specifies CASRVFGVASPLHF.

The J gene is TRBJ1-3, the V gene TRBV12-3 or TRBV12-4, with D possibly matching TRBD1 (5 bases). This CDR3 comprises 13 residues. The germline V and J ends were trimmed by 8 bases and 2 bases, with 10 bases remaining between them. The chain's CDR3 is CASARGTGNTIYF. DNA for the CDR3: TGTGCCAGCGCTAGGGGAACTGGAAACACCATATATTTT.

The CDR3 DNA reads as TGCAGCGTCGCCGCCGGGACAGAGATCTATGGCTACACCTTC. Residues: CSVAAGTEIYGYTF. This chain links TRBV29-1 with TRBJ1-2; TRBD1 aligns across 7 bases. V gave up 6 bases and J gave up 4 bases; unmatched junction bases: 11. The CDR3 consists of 14 residues. Per the germline V gene, CDR1 is SQVTM and CDR2 is ANQGSEA.

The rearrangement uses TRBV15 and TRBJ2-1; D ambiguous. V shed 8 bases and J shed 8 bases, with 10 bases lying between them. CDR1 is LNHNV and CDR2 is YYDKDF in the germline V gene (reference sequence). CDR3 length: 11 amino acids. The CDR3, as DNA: TGTGCCACCCAAAGGTATGATGAGCAGTTCTTC. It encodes CATQRYDEQFF.

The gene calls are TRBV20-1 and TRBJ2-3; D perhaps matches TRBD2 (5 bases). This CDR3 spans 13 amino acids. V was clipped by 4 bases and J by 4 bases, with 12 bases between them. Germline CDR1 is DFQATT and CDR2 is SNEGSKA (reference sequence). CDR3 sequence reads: CSAIFSGADTQYF. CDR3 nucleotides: TGCAGTGCTATCTTCTCCGGGGCAGATACGCAGTATTTT.

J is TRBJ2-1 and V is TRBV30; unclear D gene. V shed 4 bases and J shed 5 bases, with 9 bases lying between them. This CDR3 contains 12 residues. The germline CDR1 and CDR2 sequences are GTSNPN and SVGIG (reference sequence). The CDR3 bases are TGTGCCTGGAACGCAGTTAACAATGAGCAGTTCTTC. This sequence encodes CAWNAVNNEQFF.

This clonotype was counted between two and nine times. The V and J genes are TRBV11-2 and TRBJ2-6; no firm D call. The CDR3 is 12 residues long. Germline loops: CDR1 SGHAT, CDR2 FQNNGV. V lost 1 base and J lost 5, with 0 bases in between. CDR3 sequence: CASSLGANVLTF. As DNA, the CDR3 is TGTGCCAGCAGCTTAGGGGCCAACGTCCTGACTTTC.

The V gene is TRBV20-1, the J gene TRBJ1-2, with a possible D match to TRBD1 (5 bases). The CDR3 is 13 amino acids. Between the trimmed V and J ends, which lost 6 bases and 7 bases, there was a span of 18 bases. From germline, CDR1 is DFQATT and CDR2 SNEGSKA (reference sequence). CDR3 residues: CSAPTAGSFGYTF. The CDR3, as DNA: TGCAGTGCCCCGACGGCAGGGTCATTTGGCTACACCTTC.